What follows are 4 T cell receptor beta chains derived from one specimen sequenced in a study of T cell responses to AZD1222 COVID-19 vaccine. TCRdb keeps only in-frame clones here, not all; method: immunoSEQ multiplex PCR. In the table there are about 110,000 clones, approximately 94% of which are singletons. The sample here was peripheral blood, taken 28 days after the second AZD1222 dose. The receptors stem from an adult who received the AZD1222 COVID-19 vaccine.

V is TRBV19 and J is TRBJ1-5, with unresolved D. The CDR3 totals 14 residues. V gave up 4 bases and J gave up 3 bases, with 10 bases separating them. Germline CDR1 is LNHDA and CDR2 is SQIVND (reference sequence). CDR3 region: CASSKREFNQPQHF. The CDR3 DNA sequence: TGTGCCAGTAGTAAAAGGGAGTTCAATCAGCCCCAGCATTTT.

The chain uses TRBV5-1 and TRBJ2-1; D is unclear. V gave up 5 bases and J gave up 7 bases, with 10 bases separating them. The CDR3 has 12 residues. Germline lookup yields CDR1 SGHRS and CDR2 YFSETQ. The CDR3 here is CASSLNGNEQFF. The CDR3 DNA follows: TGCGCCAGCAGTTTGAACGGTAATGAGCAGTTCTTC.

The chain carries TRBV4-2 and TRBJ1-2; 7 bases agree with TRBD1. Germline V gene sequence: CDR1 LGHNA, CDR2 YNFKEQ. This CDR3 has 16 residues. The V segment lost 2 bases and the J segment 7 bases; nucleotides outside the gene matches: 13. CDR3 protein: CASSQNPGQIRVGYTF. Written as DNA, the CDR3 is TGTGCCAGCAGCCAAAATCCGGGACAGATCCGGGTTGGCTACACCTTC.

The chain uses TRBV15 and TRBJ1-2; TRBD1 matches at 10 bases. This CDR3 is 17 amino acids long. Germline V gene data show CDR1 as LNHNV and CDR2 as YYDKDF (reference sequence). J lost 2 bases, V lost 0 bases, and 6 bases had no gene match. The CDR3 protein is CATSREPGQGLNYGYTF. DNA of the CDR3: TGTGCCACCAGCAGAGAGCCGGGACAGGGGCTAAACTATGGCTACACCTTC.